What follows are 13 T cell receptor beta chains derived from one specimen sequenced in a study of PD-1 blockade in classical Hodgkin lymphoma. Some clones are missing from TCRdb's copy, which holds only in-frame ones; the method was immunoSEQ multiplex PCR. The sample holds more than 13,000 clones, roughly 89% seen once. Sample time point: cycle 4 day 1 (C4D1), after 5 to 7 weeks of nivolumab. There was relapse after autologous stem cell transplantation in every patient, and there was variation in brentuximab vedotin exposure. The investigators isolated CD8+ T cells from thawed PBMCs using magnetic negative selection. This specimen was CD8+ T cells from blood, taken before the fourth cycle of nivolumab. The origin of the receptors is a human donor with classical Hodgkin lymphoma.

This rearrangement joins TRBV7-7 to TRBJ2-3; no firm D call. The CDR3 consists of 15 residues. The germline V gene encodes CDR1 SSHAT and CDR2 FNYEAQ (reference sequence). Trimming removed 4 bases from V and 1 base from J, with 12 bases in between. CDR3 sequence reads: CASSSRSDGTDTQYF. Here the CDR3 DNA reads TGTGCCAGCAGCTCGCGGAGCGACGGCACAGATACGCAGTATTTT.

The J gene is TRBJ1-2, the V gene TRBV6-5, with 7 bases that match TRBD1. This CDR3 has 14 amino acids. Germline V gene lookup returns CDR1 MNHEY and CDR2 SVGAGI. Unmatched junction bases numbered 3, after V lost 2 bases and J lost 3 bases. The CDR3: CASSYRGTDYGYTF. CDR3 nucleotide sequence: TGTGCCAGCAGTTACCGGGGGACAGACTATGGCTACACCTTC.

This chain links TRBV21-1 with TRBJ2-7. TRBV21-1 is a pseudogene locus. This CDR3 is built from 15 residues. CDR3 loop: CASSKRAEGPYEQYF. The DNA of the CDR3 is TGTGCCAGCAGCAAAAGGGCCGAGGGACCCTACGAGCAGTACTTC.

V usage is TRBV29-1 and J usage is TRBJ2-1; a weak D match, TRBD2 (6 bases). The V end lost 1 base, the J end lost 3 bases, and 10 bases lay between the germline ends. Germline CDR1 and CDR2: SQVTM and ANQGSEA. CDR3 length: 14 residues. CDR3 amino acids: CSVEAGVGYNEQFF. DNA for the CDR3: TGCAGCGTTGAAGCGGGAGTCGGCTACAATGAGCAGTTCTTC.

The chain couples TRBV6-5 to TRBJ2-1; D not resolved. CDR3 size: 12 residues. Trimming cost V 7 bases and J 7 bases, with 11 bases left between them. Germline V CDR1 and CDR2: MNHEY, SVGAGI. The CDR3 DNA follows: TGTGCCAGCACCCCATCGTGGAATGAGCAGTTCTTC. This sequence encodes CASTPSWNEQFF.

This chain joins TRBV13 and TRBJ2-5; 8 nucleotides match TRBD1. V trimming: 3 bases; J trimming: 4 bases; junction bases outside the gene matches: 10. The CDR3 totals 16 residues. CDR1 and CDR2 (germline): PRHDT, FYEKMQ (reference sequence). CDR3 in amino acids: CASSFSGTGGRETQYF. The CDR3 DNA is TGTGCCAGCAGCTTTTCCGGGACAGGTGGGCGAGAGACCCAGTACTTC.

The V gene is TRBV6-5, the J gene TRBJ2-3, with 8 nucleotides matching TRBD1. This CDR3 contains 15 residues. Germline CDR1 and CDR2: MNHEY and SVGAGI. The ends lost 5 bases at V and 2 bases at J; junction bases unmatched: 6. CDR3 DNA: TGTGCCAGCAGTGGAGGGACAGGTTCCACAGATACGCAGTATTTT. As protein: CASSGGTGSTDTQYF.

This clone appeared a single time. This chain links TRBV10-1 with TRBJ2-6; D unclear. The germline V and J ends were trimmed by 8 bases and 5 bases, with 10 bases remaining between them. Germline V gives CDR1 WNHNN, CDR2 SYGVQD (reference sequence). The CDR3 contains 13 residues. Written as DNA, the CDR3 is TGCGCCAGCGCACAAAGTCGGGCCAACGTCCTGACTTTC. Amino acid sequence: CASAQSRANVLTF.

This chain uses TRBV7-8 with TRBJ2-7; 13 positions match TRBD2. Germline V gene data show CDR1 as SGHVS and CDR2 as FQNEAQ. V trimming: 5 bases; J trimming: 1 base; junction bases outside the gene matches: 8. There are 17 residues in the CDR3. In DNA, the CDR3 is TGTGCCAGCAGCCGAGGACTAGCGGGAGTAGGGTCCTACGAGCAGTACTTC. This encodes CASSRGLAGVGSYEQYF.

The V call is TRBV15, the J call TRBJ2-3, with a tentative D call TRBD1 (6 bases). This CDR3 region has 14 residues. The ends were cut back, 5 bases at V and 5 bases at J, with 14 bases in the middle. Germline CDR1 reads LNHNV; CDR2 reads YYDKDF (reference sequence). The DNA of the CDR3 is TGTGCCACCAGCCCTGGGGGCCTGGGAGATACGCAGTATTTT. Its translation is CATSPGGLGDTQYF.

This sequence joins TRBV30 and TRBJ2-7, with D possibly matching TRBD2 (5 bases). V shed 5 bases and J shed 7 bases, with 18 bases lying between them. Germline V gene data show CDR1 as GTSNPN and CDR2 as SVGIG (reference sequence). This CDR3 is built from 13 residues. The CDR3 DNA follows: TGTGCCTGGTCCTGGACTGATCTGGGAGAGCAGTACTTC. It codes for CAWSWTDLGEQYF.

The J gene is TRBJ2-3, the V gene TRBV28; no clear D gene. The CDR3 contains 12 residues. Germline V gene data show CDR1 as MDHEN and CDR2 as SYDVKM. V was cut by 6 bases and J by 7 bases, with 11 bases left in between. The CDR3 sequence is CASSSPGYTQYF. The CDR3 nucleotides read TGTGCCAGCAGCTCTCCCGGGTATACGCAGTATTTT.

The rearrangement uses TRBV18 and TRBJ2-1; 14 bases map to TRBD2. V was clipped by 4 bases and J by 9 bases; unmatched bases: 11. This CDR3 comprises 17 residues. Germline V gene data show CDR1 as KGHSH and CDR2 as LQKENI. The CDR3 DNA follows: TGTGCCAGCTCACATGCGGAGACTAGCGGGAGGGCCGGTGAGCAGTTCTTC. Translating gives CASSHAETSGRAGEQFF.